The 2 T cell receptor beta chains presented below share a single source sample, sequenced in a study of vaccination effects on CD4 cells after COVID-19. Antigen specificity for these receptors is unknown. Assay used: immunoSEQ multiplex PCR; TCRdb lists only in-frame clones, some missing. The sample lists more than 60,000 clones; about 67% were seen once. Isolating CD4+ T cells followed approximately ten days of culture. Each participant was administered two doses of either the BNT162b2 or the mRNA-1273 vaccine. The input for sequencing was CD4+ T cells from PBMCs cultured without peptide, taken after COVID-19 vaccination. These receptor sequences come from a human donor who received a COVID-19 vaccine.

In its sample, this clone was seen a few times. The rearrangement uses TRBV18 and TRBJ1-5, with 11 bases fitting TRBD1. This CDR3 region has 18 residues. The germline gives CDR1 KGHSH, CDR2 LQKENI. The ends lost 0 bases at V and 1 base at J; junction bases unmatched: 5. The CDR3 spells CASSPPGQGVLSNQPQHF. The CDR3, as DNA: TGTGCCAGCTCACCACCGGGACAGGGGGTTCTAAGCAATCAGCCCCAGCATTTT.

The rearrangement links TRBV5-1 to TRBJ1-6; D is undetermined. The CDR3 consists of 14 residues. With 3 bases removed from V and 7 bases from J, the gap between germline ends came to 11 bases. Germline CDR1 and CDR2: SGHRS and YFSETQ. The CDR3 sequence is CASSSEELNSPLHF. The CDR3 DNA is TGCGCCAGCAGCTCGGAAGAATTGAATTCACCCCTCCACTTT.